This T cell receptor beta chain was recovered during a study of shared clonotypes between healthy human individuals. General study results and limits: Among non-shared clonotypes, generation probabilities were lower than among those shared by all four donors. Depth of sequencing was expected to influence donor clonotype sharing.

Data came from immunoSEQ multiplex PCR; TCRdb stores just in-frame clones and leaves some out. The sample has some 2,000,000 clones, approximately 95% seen once. In its sample, this clone was seen a few times. Its target is unknown. The clonotype comes from a man aged 18-30 years in good health. Specimen: naive CD4+ T cells sorted from blood. Subset described: CD45RA+ positively selected.

In nucleotides, the CDR3 is TGTGCCAGCAGCTTGGGACAGGGTGATTCACCCCTCCACTTT. Protein sequence: CASSLGQGDSPLHF. The chain carries TRBV5-4 and TRBJ1-6; 7 positions match TRBD1. Germline CDR1 reads SGHNT; CDR2 reads YYREEE (reference sequence). Losses at the gene ends were 0 bases for V and 8 bases for J; bases not matched to a gene: 2. The length of the CDR3 is 14 residues.